Below, 12 T cell receptor beta chains from the same sample are listed, as sequenced in a study of human T cells and chemical hapten exposure. In TCRdb, the RACE reads were re-called with MiXCR into one record per CDR3 protein. The profile covers just over 90,000 distinct CDR3 sequences, with about 8.8% appearing a single time and 2.9% taken by the ten largest. Documented time point: healthy volunteer bleed at 2 weeks. The authors' total RNA extraction used unfractionated whole blood. The source material was whole blood. The receptors were sampled from a female donor in good health. Some clones in this sample may be carry-over from other donors' samples.

This clonotype has only a few counts. The rearrangement uses TRBV6-2 or TRBV6-3 and TRBJ2-1; 9 bases are shared with TRBD1. The CDR3 is made up of 14 amino acids. V gave up 7 bases and J gave up 10 bases; unmatched junction bases: 11. Per germline, CDR1 MNHEY and CDR2 SVGEGT. The CDR3 DNA sequence: TGTGCCAGCAATGGACAGGGGCCCCAAGGGGAGCAGTTCTTC. Amino acids: CASNGQGPQGEQFF.

V and J are TRBV2 and TRBJ2-5; 10 bases agree with TRBD1. This CDR3 is built from 17 residues. The junction had 13 bases not matched to a gene; V was cut back by 7 bases and J by 2 bases. Germline V gives CDR1 SNHLY, CDR2 FYNNEI. This CDR3 reads CASNPGQGRSNQETQYF. The CDR3 DNA is TGTGCCAGCAATCCGGGACAGGGGAGGTCCAATCAAGAGACCCAGTACTTC.

This clonotype was recorded many times. The V gene is TRBV2, the J gene TRBJ2-3; TRBD2 aligns across 10 bases. Per germline, CDR1 SNHLY and CDR2 FYNNEI. The CDR3 length is 15 residues. The ends lost 2 bases at V and 4 bases at J; junction bases unmatched: 3. The CDR3 coding sequence is TGTGCCAGCAGTGAAAGCGGGAGGGTAGCAGATACGCAGTATTTT. It translates to CASSESGRVADTQYF.

The V call is TRBV20-1, the J call TRBJ2-1, with 10 bases aligning to TRBD2. The CDR3 is 14 residues long. J was trimmed by 4 bases and V by 5 bases; bases with no gene match: 5. The germline V gene encodes CDR1 DFQATT and CDR2 SNEGSKA (reference sequence). CDR3: CSADTSGVYNEQFF. The CDR3 DNA sequence: TGCAGTGCTGATACTAGCGGGGTATACAATGAGCAGTTCTTC.

Worth noting for this clonotype: Being one base from a much bigger clone, this may be a read error. The rearrangement joins TRBV7-9 to TRBJ2-7; a possible D gene is TRBD2 (6 bases). The V gene's germline CDR1 is SEHNR and CDR2 FQNEAQ (reference sequence). CDR3 length: 13 amino acids. The CDR3 spells CVSTGDSEYEQYF. DNA for the CDR3: TGTGTCAGCACCGGGGACTCCGAGTACGAGCAGTACTTC.

The J gene is TRBJ2-3, the V gene TRBV5-1, with 9 bases that match TRBD2. The CDR3 totals 16 residues. Germline assignment: CDR1 SGHRS and CDR2 YFSETQ. The V and J ends lost 3 bases and 3 bases, in that order; junction bases with no gene match: 8. The CDR3 region has the DNA TGCGCCAGCAGCTGGGGTAGCGGGAGCCGGACAGATACGCAGTATTTT. It is translated as CASSWGSGSRTDTQYF.

The V and J genes are TRBV28 and TRBJ2-7, with TRBD2 matching 9 bases. Trimming removed 4 bases from V and 0 bases from J; junction bases left unmatched: 13. CDR3 size: 18 residues. Germline V gene data show CDR1 as MDHEN and CDR2 as SYDVKM. This CDR3 is CASSSLRGGRAGSYEQYF. The DNA for the CDR3 is TGTGCCAGCAGTTCCCTAAGGGGCGGGAGGGCGGGCTCCTACGAGCAGTACTTC. The full variable domain, completed using reference TRBV28 and TRBJ2-7, is DVKVTQSSRYLVKRTGEKVFLECVQDMDHENMFWYRQDPGLGLRLIYFSYDVKMKEKGDIPEGYSVSREKKERFSLILESASTNQTSMYLCASSSLRGGRAGSYEQYFGPGTRLTVT.

The chain couples TRBV7-3 to TRBJ2-1, with 7 bases matching TRBD1. The length of the CDR3 is 15 residues. The V and J ends lost 5 bases and 2 bases, in that order; junction bases with no gene match: 6. The germline CDR1 and CDR2 sequences are SGHTA and FQGTGA. The CDR3 DNA is TGTGCCAGCAGCCCGGAACAGGGGACCTACAATGAGCAGTTCTTC. It translates to CASSPEQGTYNEQFF.

A few counts support this clonotype. The rearrangement links TRBV30 to TRBJ2-3; weak D call: TRBD2 (5 bases). Trimming took 1 base from V and 1 from J, leaving 9 bases between them. Looked up from germline, CDR1 is GTSNPN and CDR2 is SVGIG (reference sequence). This CDR3 is 14 amino acids long. The CDR3 sequence is CAWSGGSGTDTQYF. CDR3 coding DNA: TGTGCCTGGAGTGGTGGGAGCGGCACAGATACGCAGTATTTT.

CDR3 nucleotide sequence: TGTGCCAGCAGTTTAGGTGTCAATGAGCAGTTCTTC. This codes for CASSLGVNEQFF. The gene calls are TRBV28 and TRBJ2-1, with D unclear. Germline CDR1 reads MDHEN; CDR2 reads SYDVKM. The CDR3 length is 12 residues. Between the trimmed V and J ends, which lost 2 bases and 6 bases, there was a span of 5 bases.

The chain joins TRBV14 to TRBJ2-6, with no clear D. Per germline, CDR1 SGHDN and CDR2 FVKESK. V lost 3 bases to trimming and J lost 1 base, with 7 bases between them. The CDR3 covers 15 residues. The CDR3: CASSHSFSGANVLTF. CDR3 in DNA: TGTGCCAGCAGCCACAGTTTTTCTGGGGCCAACGTCCTGACTTTC.

The chain combines TRBV5-1 with TRBJ2-1, with TRBD2 matching 10 bases. V shed 4 bases, J shed 1 base, and the junction held 11 bases outside the gene matches. The length of the CDR3 is 18 residues. The germline V gene encodes CDR1 SGHRS and CDR2 YFSETQ. The CDR3 spells CASSGESSGGKSYNEQFF. The CDR3 region has the DNA TGCGCCAGCAGCGGTGAGTCTAGCGGGGGAAAGTCCTACAATGAGCAGTTCTTC.